What follows are 30 T cell receptor beta chains derived from one specimen sequenced in a study of cytomegalovirus exposure and HLA in healthy donors. PCR was performed using 60 Vbeta and 13 Jbeta primers. Profiled with immunoSEQ multiplex PCR; TCRdb holds only in-frame clones, not every one. The sample lists 120,000 or so clones, approximately 80% occurring once. Sequencing was done on a sample of PBMCs. Every receptor here comes from a man under 40 in good health and CMV-seropositive.

CDR3 residues: CASSLGAGISTDTQYF. The CDR3 nucleotides are TGTGCCAGCAGCTTAGGGGCAGGGATTAGCACAGATACGCAGTATTTT. The V gene is TRBV11-2, the J gene TRBJ2-3, with D possibly being TRBD1 (5 bases). This CDR3 is 16 amino acids long. Germline V CDR1 and CDR2: SGHAT, FQNNGV. V was cut by 1 base and J by 0 bases, with 11 bases left in between.

The chain employs TRBV15 and TRBJ2-2; 11 nucleotides line up with TRBD1. The germline V gene encodes CDR1 LNHNV and CDR2 YYDKDF (reference sequence). This CDR3 has 16 residues. The J segment lost 9 bases and the V segment lost 0 bases, leaving 6 bases of the junction unmatched. CDR3 sequence (DNA): TGTGCCACCAGCAGAGAGAGGACAGGGGGCAATTGGGAGCTGTTTTTT. It specifies CATSRERTGGNWELFF.

The rearrangement joins TRBV27 to TRBJ1-1, with a tentative D call TRBD1 (5 bases). Germline CDR1 MNHEY, CDR2 SMNVEV (reference sequence). V was pared by 3 bases and J by 3 bases, with 8 bases between. The CDR3 has 13 amino acids. The CDR3 bases are TGTGCCAGCAGTTTGGGGGGGGACACTGAAGCTTTCTTT. Translating gives CASSLGGDTEAFF.

The chain carries TRBV10-3 and TRBJ2-1, with TRBD2 identical over 7 bases. V was pared by 6 bases and J by 4 bases, with 9 bases of the junction left unmatched. CDR3 length equals 15 residues. Germline V lookup: CDR1 ENHRY, CDR2 SYGVKD. In nucleotides, the CDR3 is TGTGCCATCAGGCGGGGGATTGAGGGTTACAATGAGCAGTTCTTC. It yields the protein CAIRRGIEGYNEQFF.

This clone was observed a few times. This chain connects TRBV4-3 to TRBJ1-1; D not certain. Trimming pared 4 bases from V and 3 bases from J, leaving 9 bases between. The germline V gene has CDR1 LGHNA and CDR2 YSLEER. This CDR3 has 13 amino acids. DNA for the CDR3: TGCGCCAGCAGCCTACAGCAGGACACTGAAGCTTTCTTT. As protein: CASSLQQDTEAFF.

The chain recombines TRBV18 with TRBJ1-4; maybe TRBD1 (5 bases). V lost 3 bases and J lost 8, with 13 bases in between. The CDR3 totals 14 residues. Germline CDR1 KGHSH, CDR2 LQKENI. Here the CDR3 reads CASSPYGGAEKLFF. CDR3 in DNA: TGTGCCAGCTCACCCTATGGCGGGGCCGAAAAACTGTTTTTT.

V and J are TRBV10-3 and TRBJ1-3, with a tentative D call TRBD1 (5 bases). V lost 7 bases and J lost 0, with 16 bases in between. CDR3 length: 16 residues. Germline assignment: CDR1 ENHRY and CDR2 SYGVKD. CDR3 coding DNA: TGTGCCATCACCCCCCGGGGGACCGTCTCTGGAAACACCATATATTTT. Translation gives CAITPRGTVSGNTIYF.

This clone has a handful of counts. The rearrangement uses TRBV4-3 and TRBJ1-4, with unresolved D. The length of the CDR3 is 15 residues. Germline V gives CDR1 LGHNA, CDR2 YSLEER. Trimming stripped 4 bases from V and 2 bases from J, with 11 bases between. The CDR3 sequence is CASSPPGGTNEKLFF. DNA for the CDR3: TGCGCCAGCAGCCCCCCGGGAGGGACTAATGAAAAACTGTTTTTT.

The V call is TRBV7-8, the J call TRBJ2-1, with 8 bases that match TRBD1. V trimming: 0 bases; J trimming: 6 bases; junction bases outside the gene matches: 10. The CDR3 has 17 amino acids. Germline V gene lookup returns CDR1 SGHVS and CDR2 FQNEAQ. Here the CDR3 reads CASSLARRDRWVNEQFF. In DNA form, the CDR3 reads TGTGCCAGCAGCTTAGCGCGGCGGGACAGGTGGGTCAATGAGCAGTTCTTC.

The chain couples TRBV29-1 to TRBJ1-2, with D perhaps matching TRBD1 (5 bases). The CDR3 consists of 11 residues. Per germline, CDR1 SQVTM and CDR2 ANQGSEA. V was shortened by 3 bases and J by 8 bases, with 10 bases between the two germline ends. CDR3 nucleotide sequence: TGCAGCGTTGAGGGGGGTGCCGGCTACACCTTC. Translated: CSVEGGAGYTF.

The V call is TRBV15, the J call TRBJ1-5, with D unresolved. This CDR3 is 14 amino acids long. Germline CDR1 is LNHNV and CDR2 is YYDKDF (reference sequence). Between the trimmed V and J ends, which lost 0 bases and 7 bases, there was a span of 10 bases. The CDR3 sequence is CATSRDRAGQPQHF. The CDR3, as DNA: TGTGCCACCAGCAGAGATAGGGCGGGGCAGCCCCAGCATTTT.

V gene TRBV10-2 combines with J gene TRBJ2-1; TRBD2 aligns across 9 bases. Unmatched junction bases numbered 3, after V lost 5 bases and J lost 1 base. Per germline, CDR1 WSHSY and CDR2 SAAADI. The CDR3 runs 15 residues. CDR3 in DNA: TGCGCCAGCAGTCCGGCGGGAGGGTCCTACAATGAGCAGTTCTTC. Protein product: CASSPAGGSYNEQFF.

The chain couples TRBV9 to TRBJ2-3, with 7 bases identical to TRBD2. CDR1 is SGDLS, CDR2 YYNGEE, per germline. V lost 0 bases, J lost 0 bases, and 4 bases stayed unmatched. The CDR3 consists of 16 residues. CDR3 loop: CASSVGAGSSTDTQYF. DNA for the CDR3: TGTGCCAGCAGCGTAGGAGCGGGATCTAGCACAGATACGCAGTATTTT.

The V and J genes are TRBV18 and TRBJ2-3, with D possibly matching TRBD2 (5 bases). The CDR3 is 16 residues long. The V end was cut by 3 bases, the J end by 5 bases, with 18 bases between. Germline V CDR1 and CDR2: KGHSH, LQKENI. This CDR3 is CASSPFIIGKGDTQYF. The CDR3 nucleotides read TGTGCCAGCTCACCTTTTATAATCGGGAAGGGAGATACGCAGTATTTT.

V is TRBV25-1 and J is TRBJ2-5, with 9 positions matching TRBD1. The germline gives CDR1 MGHDK, CDR2 SYGVNS. There are 15 residues in the CDR3. The V segment lost 4 bases and the J segment 5 bases; nucleotides outside the gene matches: 8. CDR3 bases: TGTGCCAGCAGTGGATCCACAGGGGGCGCCGAGACCCAGTACTTC. Protein product: CASSGSTGGAETQYF.

The chain joins TRBV14 to TRBJ2-1; 8 bases align to TRBD2. The CDR3 contains 17 residues. Germline CDR1 SGHDN, CDR2 FVKESK. The V and J ends lost 4 bases and 8 bases, in that order; junction bases with no gene match: 16. CDR3 sequence reads: CASSPPGGLAGRDEQFF. Written as DNA, the CDR3 is TGTGCCAGCAGCCCACCAGGCGGATTAGCGGGAAGGGATGAGCAGTTCTTC.

This chain connects TRBV2 to TRBJ2-7; 9 bases line up with TRBD2. Germline V gene sequence: CDR1 SNHLY, CDR2 FYNNEI. The CDR3 covers 15 residues. The V segment lost 5 bases and the J segment 2 bases; nucleotides outside the gene matches: 7. CDR3 loop: CASSPLAGGAYEQYF. Written as DNA, the CDR3 is TGTGCCAGCAGTCCACTAGCGGGTGGGGCCTACGAGCAGTACTTC.

This clone has just a few counts. The J gene is TRBJ2-7, the V gene TRBV5-6; 11 nucleotides line up with TRBD2. The germline CDR1 and CDR2 sequences are SGHDT and YYEEEE. V lost 5 bases to trimming and J lost 1 base; unmatched junction nucleotides: 5. The CDR3 has 15 residues. The CDR3 protein is CASRARTSGSYEQYF. Written as DNA, the CDR3 is TGTGCCAGCAGGGCCCGGACTAGCGGGTCCTACGAGCAGTACTTC. Drawing the rest from reference TRBV5-6 and TRBJ2-7, the complete variable domain is DAGVTQSPTHLIKTRGQQVTLRCSPKSGHDTVSWYQQALGQGPQFIFQYYEEEERQRGNFPDRFSGHQFPNYSSELNVNALLLGDSALYLCASRARTSGSYEQYFGPGTRLTVT.

V usage is TRBV18 and J usage is TRBJ2-3; 7 bases are shared with TRBD2. The CDR3 loop spans 15 amino acids. Per germline, CDR1 KGHSH and CDR2 LQKENI. The V gene end was trimmed by 2 bases and the J gene end by 5 bases; junction bases not matched to a gene: 7. CDR3: CASSPLTREGDTQYF. CDR3 sequence (DNA): TGTGCCAGCTCACCATTGACTAGGGAGGGAGATACGCAGTATTTT.

This sequence joins TRBV5-4 and TRBJ2-7; a possible D gene is TRBD1 (6 bases). The CDR3 is 14 residues long. Germline loops: CDR1 SGHNT, CDR2 YYREEE (reference sequence). Trimming took 3 bases from V and 1 from J, leaving 11 bases between them. This CDR3 reads CASSSQTGSYEQYF. CDR3 DNA sequence: TGTGCCAGCAGCTCCCAGACAGGATCCTACGAGCAGTACTTC. The full variable domain, completed using reference TRBV5-4 and TRBJ2-7, is ETGVTQSPTHLIKTRGQQVTLRCSSQSGHNTVSWYQQALGQGPQFIFQYYREEENGRGNFPPRFSGLQFPNYSSELNVNALELDDSALYLCASSSQTGSYEQYFGPGTRLTVT.

The chain recombines TRBV30 with TRBJ1-1, with TRBD1 as a possible D gene (6 bases). Trimming removed 2 bases at V and 6 bases at J, with 13 bases between. The germline V gene has CDR1 GTSNPN and CDR2 SVGIG (reference sequence). The length of the CDR3 is 13 residues. The CDR3 loop reads CAWSFRGRAEAFF. The CDR3 nucleotides are TGTGCCTGGAGTTTCAGGGGTCGGGCTGAAGCTTTCTTT. The full variable domain, in which reference TRBV30 and TRBJ1-1 provide the parts outside the CDR3, is SQTIHQWPATLVQPVGSPLSLECTVEGTSNPNLYWYRQAAGRGLQLLFYSVGIGQISSEVPQNLSASRPQDRQFILSSKKLLLSDSGFYLCAWSFRGRAEAFFGQGTRLTVV.

Notes on this clone: The sample carries other DNA sequences with the same CDR3. The V gene is TRBV18, the J gene TRBJ2-7; 8 positions match TRBD2. This CDR3 is 13 amino acids long. Germline CDR1 is KGHSH and CDR2 is LQKENI. Trimming cost V 3 bases and J 3 bases; bases outside gene matches: 1. Here the CDR3 reads CASSPGTSYEQYF. CDR3 bases: TGTGCCAGCTCACCCGGGACTAGCTACGAGCAGTACTTC.

This clone was observed once. The V call is TRBV7-8, the J call TRBJ1-1; 8 bases agree with TRBD1. The CDR3 is 16 residues long. With V trimmed by 3 bases and J by 6 bases, 12 bases remained unmatched. From germline, CDR1 is SGHVS and CDR2 FQNEAQ. The CDR3 region has the DNA TGTGCCAGCAGCTTGGCTTTCAGGGGGCCTAGCGCTGAAGCTTTCTTT. This translates into CASSLAFRGPSAEAFF.

V is TRBV10-3 and J is TRBJ2-2; 8 positions match TRBD2. After removal of 11 bases from V and 7 bases from J, the junction contained 6 bases not matched to a gene. Germline V gene lookup returns CDR1 ENHRY and CDR2 SYGVKD. The CDR3 sequence is 12 residues long. This chain's CDR3 is CAHRAGGGELFF. DNA of the CDR3: TGTGCCCACCGGGCGGGGGGCGGGGAGCTGTTTTTT.

The count of this clone is one. The chain combines TRBV27 with TRBJ2-1; 13 bases line up with TRBD2. The V gene's germline CDR1 is MNHEY and CDR2 SMNVEV (reference sequence). CDR3 length equals 18 residues. J was trimmed by 0 bases and V by 5 bases; bases with no gene match: 7. CDR3 nucleotide sequence: TGTGCCAGCAGTACACTACTAGCGGGAGGGAGCTCCTACAATGAGCAGTTCTTC. Protein sequence: CASSTLLAGGSSYNEQFF.

The chain couples TRBV28 to TRBJ2-7, with D tentatively TRBD2 (6 bases). Trimming stripped 5 bases from V and 6 bases from J, with 14 bases between. Germline CDR1 MDHEN, CDR2 SYDVKM. The CDR3 contains 13 residues. The CDR3 DNA is TGTGCCAGCAGTAAGACTAGTTTTCCCGAGCAGTACTTC. It specifies CASSKTSFPEQYF.

The chain employs TRBV7-7 and TRBJ2-3, with 7 bases identical to TRBD2. This CDR3 region has 15 residues. V trimming: 2 bases; J trimming: 5 bases; junction bases outside the gene matches: 7. Per the germline V gene, CDR1 is SSHAT and CDR2 is FNYEAQ (reference sequence). Here the CDR3 reads CASSLSAGVEDTQYF. DNA of the CDR3: TGTGCCAGCAGCTTATCGGCGGGAGTAGAAGATACGCAGTATTTT. Together with reference TRBV7-7 and TRBJ2-3, the CDR3 gives the full variable domain: GAGVSQSPRYKVTKRGQDVTLRCDPISSHATLYWYQQALGQGPEFLTYFNYEAQPDKSGLPSDRFSAERPEGSISTLTIQRTEQRDSAMYRCASSLSAGVEDTQYFGPGTRLTVL.

This clone was recorded once. The J gene is TRBJ2-1, the V gene TRBV5-1; D uncertain. V dropped 0 bases and J dropped 1 base, with 5 bases sitting between them. The V gene's germline CDR1 is SGHRS and CDR2 YFSETQ. The CDR3 extends over 14 amino acids. For the CDR3, the DNA is TGCGCCAGCAGCTTGGTATTTTCCTACAATGAGCAGTTCTTC. This codes for CASSLVFSYNEQFF.

The chain links TRBV28 to TRBJ1-6; no firm D call. The germline gives CDR1 MDHEN, CDR2 SYDVKM. The CDR3 runs to 13 residues. V lost 8 bases, J lost 0 bases, and 5 bases lay in between. CDR3 sequence (DNA): TGTGCCAGCCTGAGCTCCTATAATTCACCCCTCCACTTT. This codes for CASLSSYNSPLHF. Looking up the rest from reference TRBV28 and TRBJ1-6 gives the full variable domain: DVKVTQSSRYLVKRTGEKVFLECVQDMDHENMFWYRQDPGLGLRLIYFSYDVKMKEKGDIPEGYSVSREKKERFSLILESASTNQTSMYLCASLSSYNSPLHFGNGTRLTVT.

The V and J genes are TRBV5-4 and TRBJ2-5; 11 bases fit TRBD2. The junction had 0 bases not matched to a gene; V was cut back by 0 bases and J by 2 bases. Per the germline V gene, CDR1 is SGHNT and CDR2 is YYREEE (reference sequence). This CDR3 comprises 15 residues. The CDR3 DNA reads TGTGCCAGCAGCTTGGGGACTAGCGGGCAAGAGACCCAGTACTTC. Translating gives CASSLGTSGQETQYF.